This TCR beta chain was recovered during a study of T cell responses to AZD1222 COVID-19 vaccine. General observations from the study: Only after the peak T cell response were repertoires sampled. Among the donors, most were white British and more were female, and clonal diversity was possibly underestimated. Just a handful of AZD1222 recipients were seropositive at baseline.

Clones were read by immunoSEQ multiplex PCR, and TCRdb kept only the in-frame ones, dropping some. The sample records roughly 130,000 clones, 86% being singletons. There are a few counts of this clone. The antigen is undetermined. Germline loops: CDR1 SGHVS, CDR2 FQNEAQ. The CDR3 has 14 amino acids. The V and J ends lost 5 bases and 4 bases respectively, with 14 bases between them. This receptor was obtained from an adult in good health. The specimen was peripheral blood, collected on day 0 of AZD1222 vaccination. The gene calls are TRBV7-8 and TRBJ1-2, with D tentatively TRBD1 (5 bases). Here the CDR3 DNA reads TGTGCCAGCAGCACACGACAGCCCATCTATGGCTACACCTTC. Translating it yields CASSTRQPIYGYTF.